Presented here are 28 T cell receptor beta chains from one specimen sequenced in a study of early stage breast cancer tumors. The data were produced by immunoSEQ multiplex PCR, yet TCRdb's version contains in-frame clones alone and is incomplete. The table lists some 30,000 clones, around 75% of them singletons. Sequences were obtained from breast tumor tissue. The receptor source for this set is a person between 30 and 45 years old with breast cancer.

The CDR3 nucleotides are TGTGCCAGCAGCCCGCGGACTAGCGGGACTATCGGGGAGCTGTTTTTT. Translating gives CASSPRTSGTIGELFF. V gene TRBV5-4 combines with J gene TRBJ2-2; 12 positions agree with TRBD2. V lost 4 bases, J lost 7 bases, and 8 bases stayed unmatched. The germline V gene encodes CDR1 SGHNT and CDR2 YYREEE (reference sequence). The CDR3 is made up of 16 amino acids.

This chain's CDR3 is CASSLEVRAYF. CDR3 bases: TGTGCCAGCAGCTTAGAGGTCAGAGCGTACTTC. The V call is TRBV11-2, the J call TRBJ2-5, with unresolved D. Germline V gene data show CDR1 as SGHAT and CDR2 as FQNNGV. V lost 0 bases and J 13 bases, leaving 9 bases between the germline ends. The CDR3 covers 11 residues.

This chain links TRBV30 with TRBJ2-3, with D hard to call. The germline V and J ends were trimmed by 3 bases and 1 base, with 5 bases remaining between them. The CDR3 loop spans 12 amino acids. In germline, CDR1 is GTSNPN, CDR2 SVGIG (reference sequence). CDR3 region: CAWSDGTDTQYF. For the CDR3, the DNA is TGTGCCTGGAGCGACGGCACAGATACGCAGTATTTT.

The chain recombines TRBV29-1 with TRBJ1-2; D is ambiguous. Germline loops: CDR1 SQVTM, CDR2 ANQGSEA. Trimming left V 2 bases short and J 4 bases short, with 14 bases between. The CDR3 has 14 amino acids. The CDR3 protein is CSVELIRLAYGYTF. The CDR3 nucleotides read TGCAGCGTTGAATTAATCAGACTGGCCTATGGCTACACCTTC. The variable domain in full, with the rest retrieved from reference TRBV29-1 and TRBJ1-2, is SAVISQKPSRDICQRGTSLTIQCQVDSQVTMMFWYRQQPGQSLTLIATANQGSEATYESGFVIDKFPISRPNLTFSTLTVSNMSPEDSSIYLCSVELIRLAYGYTFGSGTRLTVV.

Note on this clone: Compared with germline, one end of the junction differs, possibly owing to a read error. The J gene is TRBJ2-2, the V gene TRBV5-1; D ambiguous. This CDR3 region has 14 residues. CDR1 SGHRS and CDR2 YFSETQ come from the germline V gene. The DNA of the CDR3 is TGCGCCAGCAGCCTCAGCCCGAAAACCGGGGAGCTGTTTTTT. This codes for CASSLSPKTGELFF.

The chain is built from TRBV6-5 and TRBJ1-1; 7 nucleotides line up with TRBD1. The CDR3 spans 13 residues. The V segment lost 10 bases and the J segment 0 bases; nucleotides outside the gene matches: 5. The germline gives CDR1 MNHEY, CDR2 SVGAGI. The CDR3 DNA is TGTGCCACCCAGGGACAGTTGAACACTGAAGCTTTCTTT. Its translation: CATQGQLNTEAFF.

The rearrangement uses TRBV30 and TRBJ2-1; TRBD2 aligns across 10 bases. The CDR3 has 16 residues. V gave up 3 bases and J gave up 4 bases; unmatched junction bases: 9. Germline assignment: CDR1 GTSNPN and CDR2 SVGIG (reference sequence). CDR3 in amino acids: CAWREPGLAPYNEQFF. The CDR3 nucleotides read TGTGCCTGGAGGGAACCGGGACTAGCGCCGTACAATGAGCAGTTCTTC.

CDR3 sequence reads: CASSVLGGKETQYF. The CDR3, as DNA: TGTGCCAGCAGCGTTCTGGGTGGAAAAGAGACCCAGTACTTC. The chain has TRBV9 and TRBJ2-5; D unclear. Germline values: CDR1 SGDLS, CDR2 YYNGEE. The V end was cut by 2 bases, the J end by 3 bases, with 11 bases between. This CDR3 is 14 amino acids long. The variable domain in full, with the rest retrieved from reference TRBV9 and TRBJ2-5, is DSGVTQTPKHLITATGQRVTLRCSPRSGDLSVYWYQQSLDQGLQFLIQYYNGEERAKGNILERFSAQQFPDLHSELNLSSLELGDSALYFCASSVLGGKETQYFGPGTRLLVL.

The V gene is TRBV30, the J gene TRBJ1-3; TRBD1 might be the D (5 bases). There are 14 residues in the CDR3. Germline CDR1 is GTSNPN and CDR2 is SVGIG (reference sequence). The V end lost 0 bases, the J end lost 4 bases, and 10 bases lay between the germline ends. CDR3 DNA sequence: TGTGCCTGGAGTGTGGGGGGTGGGGGAAACACCATATATTTT. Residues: CAWSVGGGGNTIYF.

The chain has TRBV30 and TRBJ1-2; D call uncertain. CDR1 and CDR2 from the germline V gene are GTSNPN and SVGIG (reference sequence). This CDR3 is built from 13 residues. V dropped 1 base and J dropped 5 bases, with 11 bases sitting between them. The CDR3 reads CAWSDRWGYGYTF. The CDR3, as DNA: TGTGCCTGGAGTGACCGGTGGGGATATGGCTACACCTTC. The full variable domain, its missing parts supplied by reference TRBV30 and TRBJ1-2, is SQTIHQWPATLVQPVGSPLSLECTVEGTSNPNLYWYRQAAGRGLQLLFYSVGIGQISSEVPQNLSASRPQDRQFILSSKKLLLSDSGFYLCAWSDRWGYGYTFGSGTRLTVV.

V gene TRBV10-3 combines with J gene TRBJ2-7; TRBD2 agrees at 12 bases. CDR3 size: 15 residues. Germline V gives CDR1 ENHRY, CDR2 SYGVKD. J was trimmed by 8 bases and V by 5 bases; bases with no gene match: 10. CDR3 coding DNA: TGTGCCATCAGTCGACCTAGCGGGGGGGAGATTAAGCAGTACTTC. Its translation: CAISRPSGGEIKQYF.

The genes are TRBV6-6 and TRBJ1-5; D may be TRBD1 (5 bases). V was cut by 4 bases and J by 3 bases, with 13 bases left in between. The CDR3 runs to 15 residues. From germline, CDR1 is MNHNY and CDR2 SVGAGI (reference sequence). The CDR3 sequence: CASSFKDSYNQPQHF. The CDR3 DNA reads TGTGCCAGCAGTTTCAAAGACAGCTACAATCAGCCCCAGCATTTT.

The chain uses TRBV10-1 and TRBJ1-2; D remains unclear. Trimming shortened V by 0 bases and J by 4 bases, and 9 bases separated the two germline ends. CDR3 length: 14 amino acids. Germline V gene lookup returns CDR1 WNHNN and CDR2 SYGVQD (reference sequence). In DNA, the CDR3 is TGCGCCAGCAGTGAGTCGGGGATCCCCTATGGCTACACCTTC. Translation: CASSESGIPYGYTF.

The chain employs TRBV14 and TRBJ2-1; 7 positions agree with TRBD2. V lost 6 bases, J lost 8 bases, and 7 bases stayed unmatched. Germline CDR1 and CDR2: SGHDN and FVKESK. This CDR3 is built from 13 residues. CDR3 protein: CASSRLASDEQFF. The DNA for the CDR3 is TGTGCCAGCAGTAGACTAGCCAGCGATGAGCAGTTCTTC.

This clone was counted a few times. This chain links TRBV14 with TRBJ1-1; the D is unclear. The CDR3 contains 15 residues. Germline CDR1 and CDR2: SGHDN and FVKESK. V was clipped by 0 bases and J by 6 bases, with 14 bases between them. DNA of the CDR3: TGTGCCAGCAGCCAAGAGGGAGCCCTGGCCCCTGAAGCTTTCTTT. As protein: CASSQEGALAPEAFF.

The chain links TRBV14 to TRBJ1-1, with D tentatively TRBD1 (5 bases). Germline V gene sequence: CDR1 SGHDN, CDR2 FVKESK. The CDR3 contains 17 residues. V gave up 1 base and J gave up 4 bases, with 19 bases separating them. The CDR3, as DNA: TGTGCCAGCAGCCAAGGGGTTCAAAGGGGCCGGGGCACTGAAGCTTTCTTT. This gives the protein CASSQGVQRGRGTEAFF.

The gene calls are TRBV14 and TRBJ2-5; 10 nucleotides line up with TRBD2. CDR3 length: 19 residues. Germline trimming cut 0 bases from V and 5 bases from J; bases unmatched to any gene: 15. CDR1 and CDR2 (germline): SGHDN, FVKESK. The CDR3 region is CASSQDPPSGSPSEETQYF. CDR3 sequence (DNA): TGTGCCAGCAGCCAAGATCCCCCTAGCGGGAGTCCCTCCGAGGAGACCCAGTACTTC. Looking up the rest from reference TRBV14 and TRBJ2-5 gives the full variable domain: EAGVTQFPSHSVIEKGQTVTLRCDPISGHDNLYWYRRVMGKEIKFLLHFVKESKQDESGMPNNRFLAERTGGTYSTLKVQPAELEDSGVYFCASSQDPPSGSPSEETQYFGPGTRLLVL.

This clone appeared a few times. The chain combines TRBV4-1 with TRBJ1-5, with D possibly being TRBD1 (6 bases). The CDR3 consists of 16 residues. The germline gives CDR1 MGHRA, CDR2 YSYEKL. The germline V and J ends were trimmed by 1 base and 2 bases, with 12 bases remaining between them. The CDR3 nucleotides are TGCGCCAGCAGCCAAGGAAGAGGGGGTGGCAATCAGCCCCAGCATTTT. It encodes CASSQGRGGGNQPQHF.

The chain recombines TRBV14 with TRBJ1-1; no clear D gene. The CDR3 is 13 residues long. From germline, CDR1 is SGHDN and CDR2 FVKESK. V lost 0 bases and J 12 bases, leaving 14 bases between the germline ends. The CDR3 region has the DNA TGTGCCAGCAGCCAAGAGAGTCGCGGAAGGTCTTTCTTT. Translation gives CASSQESRGRSFF.

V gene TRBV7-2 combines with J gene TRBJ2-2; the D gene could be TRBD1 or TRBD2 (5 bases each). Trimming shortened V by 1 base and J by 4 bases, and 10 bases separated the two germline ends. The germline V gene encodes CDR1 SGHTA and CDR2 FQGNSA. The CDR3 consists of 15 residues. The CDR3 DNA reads TGTGCCAGCAGCTTAGGAGGGGCAGTCACCGGGGAGCTGTTTTTT. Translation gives CASSLGGAVTGELFF.

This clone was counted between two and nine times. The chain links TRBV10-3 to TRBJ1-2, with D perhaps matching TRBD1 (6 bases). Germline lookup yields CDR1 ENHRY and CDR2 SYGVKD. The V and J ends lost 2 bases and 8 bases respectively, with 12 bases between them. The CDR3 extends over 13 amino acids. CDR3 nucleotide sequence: TGTGCCATCAGTGAGACAGCCCAGGGGGGCTACACCTTC. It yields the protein CAISETAQGGYTF.

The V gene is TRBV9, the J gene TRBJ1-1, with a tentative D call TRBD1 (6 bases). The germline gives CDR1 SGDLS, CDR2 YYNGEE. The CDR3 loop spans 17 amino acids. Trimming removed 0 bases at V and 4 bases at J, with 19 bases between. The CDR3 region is CASSVGVDSGAGTEAFF. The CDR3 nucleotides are TGTGCCAGCAGCGTAGGAGTTGATTCAGGGGCAGGCACTGAAGCTTTCTTT.

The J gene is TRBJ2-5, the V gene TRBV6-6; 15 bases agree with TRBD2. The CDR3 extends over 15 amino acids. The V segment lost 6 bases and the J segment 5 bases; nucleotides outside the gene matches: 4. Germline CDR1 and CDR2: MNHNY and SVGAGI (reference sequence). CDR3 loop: CASRGGTSGRETQYF. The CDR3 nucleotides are TGTGCCAGCAGGGGTGGGACTAGCGGGAGGGAGACCCAGTACTTC.

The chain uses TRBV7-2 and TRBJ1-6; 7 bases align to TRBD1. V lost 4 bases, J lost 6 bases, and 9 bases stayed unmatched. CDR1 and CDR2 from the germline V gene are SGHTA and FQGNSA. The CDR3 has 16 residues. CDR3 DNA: TGTGCCAGCAGCTACCGACAGGGACGGGGTAATTCACCCCTCCACTTT. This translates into CASSYRQGRGNSPLHF.

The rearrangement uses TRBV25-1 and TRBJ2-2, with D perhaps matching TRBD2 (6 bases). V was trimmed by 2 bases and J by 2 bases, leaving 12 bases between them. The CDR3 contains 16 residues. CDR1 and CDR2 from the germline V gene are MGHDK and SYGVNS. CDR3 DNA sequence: TGTGCCAGCAGTGAACCTCCCGGGGGAAACACCGGGGAGCTGTTTTTT. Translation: CASSEPPGGNTGELFF.

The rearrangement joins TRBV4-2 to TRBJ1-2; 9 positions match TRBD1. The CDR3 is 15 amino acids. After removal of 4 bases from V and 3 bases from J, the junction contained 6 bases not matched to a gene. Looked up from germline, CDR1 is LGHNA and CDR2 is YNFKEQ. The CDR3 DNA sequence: TGTGCCAGCAGCCGAATACAGGGGGCGGACTATGGCTACACCTTC. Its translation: CASSRIQGADYGYTF.

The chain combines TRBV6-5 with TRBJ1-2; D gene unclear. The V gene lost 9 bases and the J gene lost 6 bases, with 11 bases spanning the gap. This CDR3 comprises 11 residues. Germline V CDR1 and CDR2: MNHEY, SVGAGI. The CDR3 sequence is CASGESHGYTF. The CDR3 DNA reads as TGTGCCAGTGGGGAGAGTCATGGCTACACCTTC.

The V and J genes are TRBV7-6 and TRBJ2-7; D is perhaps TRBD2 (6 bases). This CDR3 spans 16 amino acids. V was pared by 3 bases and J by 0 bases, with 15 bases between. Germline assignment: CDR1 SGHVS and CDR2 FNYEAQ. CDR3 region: CASSLGRDSNSYEQYF. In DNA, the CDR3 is TGTGCCAGCAGCTTGGGCCGGGACTCCAACTCCTACGAGCAGTACTTC. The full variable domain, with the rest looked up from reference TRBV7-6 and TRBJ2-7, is GAGVSQSPRYKVTKRGQDVALRCDPISGHVSLYWYRQALGQGPEFLTYFNYEAQQDKSGLPNDRFSAERPEGSISTLTIQRTEQRDSAMYRCASSLGRDSNSYEQYFGPGTRLTVT.